A single sample is the source of the 17 T cell receptor beta chains below, sequenced in a study of shared clonotypes between healthy human individuals. The assay was immunoSEQ multiplex PCR, and TCRdb's table has in-frame clones only and misses some. The sample holds around 1,100,000 clones; around 77% are singletons and the top ten take roughly 0.83%. Material: memory CD4+ T cells from PBMCs. Subset specified: CD45RA-negative fraction. These receptors all stem from a man in his late teens or twenties in good health. Some clones in this sample may be carry-over from other donors' samples.

The CDR3 reads CAISDPGTGANTEAFF. For the CDR3, the DNA is TGTGCCATCAGTGATCCCGGGACAGGGGCGAACACTGAAGCTTTCTTT. The chain carries TRBV10-3 and TRBJ1-1, with 10 nucleotides matching TRBD1. Losses at the gene ends were 3 bases for V and 1 base for J; bases not matched to a gene: 5. The CDR3 sequence is 16 residues long. The germline gives CDR1 ENHRY, CDR2 SYGVKD.

The chain employs TRBV9 and TRBJ1-1; D gene ambiguous. Trimming cost V 4 bases and J 1 base, with 14 bases left between them. This CDR3 has 15 amino acids. Germline lookup yields CDR1 SGDLS and CDR2 YYNGEE. The DNA of the CDR3 is TGTGCCAGCAGCCGCTTTGGAATCCGGAACACTGAAGCTTTCTTT. It specifies CASSRFGIRNTEAFF.

The gene calls are TRBV29-1 and TRBJ2-5; 7 nucleotides align to TRBD2. CDR1 SQVTM and CDR2 ANQGSEA come from the germline V gene. Trimming at V came to 4 bases and at J to 4 bases, leaving 9 bases not matched to a gene. The CDR3 covers 14 residues. As DNA, the CDR3 is TGCAGCGTTGTAGTCTTGTCGGGAGGAGAGACCCAGTACTTC. Translated: CSVVVLSGGETQYF.

The V call is TRBV9, the J call TRBJ1-4, with 8 positions matching TRBD1. The CDR3 has 15 residues. V trimming: 0 bases; J trimming: 7 bases; junction bases outside the gene matches: 5. CDR1 SGDLS and CDR2 YYNGEE come from the germline V gene. DNA for the CDR3: TGTGCCAGCAGCGTAGGACAGGGGTTTGGTGAAAAACTGTTTTTT. Its translation is CASSVGQGFGEKLFF.

V usage is TRBV5-1 and J usage is TRBJ1-4; 10 bases are a match to TRBD1. V shed 0 bases, J shed 10 bases, and the junction held 6 bases outside the gene matches. The CDR3 has 15 residues. Per germline, CDR1 SGHRS and CDR2 YFSETQ. Here the CDR3 DNA reads TGCGCCAGCAGCTTGGAATGGACAGGGGGAGGAAAACTGTTTTTT. Amino acids: CASSLEWTGGGKLFF.

The CDR3 spells CASSRTSGGQETQYF. The CDR3 region has the DNA TGTGCCAGCAGCCGGACTAGCGGGGGACAAGAGACCCAGTACTTC. V is TRBV6-5 and J is TRBJ2-5, with 13 bases aligning to TRBD2. CDR1 MNHEY and CDR2 SVGAGI come from the germline V gene. The CDR3 extends over 15 amino acids. Unmatched junction bases numbered 3, after V lost 6 bases and J lost 2 bases.

The gene calls are TRBV7-9 and TRBJ1-1; the D is unclear. The CDR3 length is 12 residues. V was pared by 8 bases and J by 5 bases, with 12 bases between. Germline V gives CDR1 SEHNR, CDR2 FQNEAQ (reference sequence). CDR3 sequence reads: CASGNRGTEAFF. The CDR3 coding sequence is TGTGCCAGCGGTAACCGCGGGACTGAAGCTTTCTTT.

This clone was observed many times. This rearrangement joins TRBV9 to TRBJ2-6; D gene uncertain. CDR1 is SGDLS and CDR2 is YYNGEE in the germline V gene. This CDR3 comprises 14 residues. The V end lost 4 bases, the J end lost 2 bases, and 7 bases lay between the germline ends. The CDR3 DNA follows: TGTGCCAGCAGCAGGGCCGCTGGGGCCAACGTCCTGACTTTC. Protein sequence: CASSRAAGANVLTF.

This chain uses TRBV29-1 with TRBJ2-7; a possible D gene is TRBD2 (5 bases). Germline V gene data show CDR1 as SQVTM and CDR2 as ANQGSEA. The CDR3 is 13 amino acids. The ends were cut back, 7 bases at V and 6 bases at J, with 19 bases in the middle. The CDR3 sequence: CSAQFSGLGEQYF. In nucleotides, the CDR3 is TGCAGCGCCCAATTTTCGGGGTTGGGCGAGCAGTACTTC.

The V call is TRBV28, the J call TRBJ2-7; 10 nucleotides match TRBD2. The CDR3 is 15 amino acids. The J segment lost 0 bases and the V segment lost 7 bases, leaving 6 bases of the junction unmatched. The V gene's germline CDR1 is MDHEN and CDR2 SYDVKM. The CDR3 sequence: CASKLLAGSSYEQYF. In DNA, the CDR3 is TGTGCCAGCAAACTACTAGCGGGATCCTCCTACGAGCAGTACTTC.

This chain uses TRBV2 with TRBJ2-5; 10 positions match TRBD2. The junction had 14 bases not matched to a gene; V was cut back by 4 bases and J by 9 bases. The length of the CDR3 is 16 residues. Germline assignment: CDR1 SNHLY and CDR2 FYNNEI. The CDR3 bases are TGTGCCAGCAGTGTAGCTAGCGGGAGTTTCGGGGAGGCCCAGTACTTC. Protein: CASSVASGSFGEAQYF.

The rearrangement joins TRBV18 to TRBJ1-1; 10 bases fit TRBD1. The ends lost 3 bases at V and 6 bases at J; junction bases unmatched: 4. This CDR3 contains 14 residues. Germline V CDR1 and CDR2: KGHSH, LQKENI. CDR3 bases: TGTGCCAGCTCACCGACAGGGGGCGAGGCTGAAGCTTTCTTT. This encodes CASSPTGGEAEAFF.

The chain carries TRBV5-1 and TRBJ2-1, with D possibly matching TRBD1 (5 bases). The V end was cut by 4 bases, the J end by 6 bases, with 14 bases between. Germline CDR1 reads SGHRS; CDR2 reads YFSETQ. CDR3 length equals 14 residues. The CDR3 region has the DNA TGCGCCAGCAGCGTAGGTGGGGCACTCAATGAGCAGTTCTTC. Translating gives CASSVGGALNEQFF.

This chain connects TRBV5-1 to TRBJ2-2; 10 positions match TRBD2. V shed 4 bases and J 2 bases; nucleotides not matched to a gene: 11. Germline V CDR1 and CDR2: SGHRS, YFSETQ. CDR3 length: 18 residues. The CDR3 bases are TGCGCCAGCAGCCGATACCTTAGCGGGAGGACAAACACCGGGGAGCTGTTTTTT. It yields the protein CASSRYLSGRTNTGELFF.

The table lists this clone with a count of one. The chain uses TRBV5-1 and TRBJ1-1; no definite D call. Germline CDR1 SGHRS, CDR2 YFSETQ. The V and J ends lost 2 bases and 3 bases respectively, with 17 bases between them. CDR3 length equals 16 residues. The CDR3 DNA reads as TGCGCCAGCAGCTTTAGGTCCCCAACGCAGGACACTGAAGCTTTCTTT. Amino acid sequence: CASSFRSPTQDTEAFF. The variable domain in full, completed from reference TRBV5-1 and TRBJ1-1, reads KAGVTQTPRYLIKTRGQQVTLSCSPISGHRSVSWYQQTPGQGLQFLFEYFSETQRNKGNFPGRFSGRQFSNSRSEMNVSTLELGDSALYLCASSFRSPTQDTEAFFGQGTRLTVV.

The chain combines TRBV4-1 with TRBJ2-1; TRBD2 might be the D (6 bases). This CDR3 spans 18 amino acids. V was clipped by 3 bases and J by 0 bases, with 18 bases between them. From germline, CDR1 is MGHRA and CDR2 YSYEKL. The chain's CDR3 is CASSQETSIGSSYNEQFF. DNA for the CDR3: TGCGCCAGCAGCCAGGAAACTAGTATCGGGAGCTCCTACAATGAGCAGTTCTTC.

In its sample, this clone was seen once. This chain links TRBV29-1 with TRBJ2-2; 12 nucleotides align to TRBD2. V gave up 4 bases and J gave up 6 bases; unmatched junction bases: 3. The CDR3 consists of 14 residues. Germline loops: CDR1 SQVTM, CDR2 ANQGSEA. This CDR3 is CSVGLAGAAGELFF. Written as DNA, the CDR3 is TGCAGCGTTGGACTAGCGGGAGCGGCCGGGGAGCTGTTTTTT.